Below, one TCR beta chain is given with its context. The same CDR3 arises from other DNA sequences in this sample as well. This sample was included in a study of blood T cell repertoires in COVID-19. Whole-study context: Samples came from the United States, Italy and Spain, spanning acute and convalescent COVID-19. Nucleic acid was either cDNA or gDNA, and it came from T cells, B-cell-depleted T cells, or PBMCs.

Study processing details: Using reference gene primer amplification, nucleated cell counts were estimated. Sequenced by immunoSEQ multiplex PCR; TCRdb stores in-frame clones only, minus some. The DNA was the basis for D and trimming; V, J and clone size are from that table. The table lists just over 150,000 clones, roughly nine tenths of them singletons. This CDR3 contains 12 residues. The V gene's germline CDR1 is MNHEY and CDR2 SVGAGI. Trimming took 4 bases from V and 7 from J, leaving 10 bases between them. This chain links TRBV6-5 with TRBJ1-2, with D possibly TRBD1 on 6 matching bases. The clonotype comes from a woman between 35 and 50 years old with acute or convalescent COVID-19. The sequencing sample was made of peripheral blood. CDR3 nucleotides: TGTGCCAGCAGTTCGACAGGAGGTGGCTACACCTTC. Translation: CASSSTGGGYTF.